Described below is a single T cell receptor beta chain sequence and its context. What antigen it recognizes has not been identified. Base qualities are not at hand, and no much larger clone is one base apart. Library preparation was by the immunoSEQ multiplex PCR assay. TCRdb took this table from immuneACCESS and kept in-frame rearrangements with V and J called. Such tables lack part of the clones; where checked against another copy, unresolved V genes explain under half of the gap, and the rest is unexplained. The sample yields 100,000 or so clones; almost 95% were counted once. The top ten constitute around 2.3% of the sample. CDR1 and CDR2 (SEHNR, FQNEAQ) derive from the germline V gene (reference sequence). Trimming leaves V shorter by 2 bases and J shorter by 4 bases, with the junction holding 5 bases beyond the gene matches. The CDR3 numbers 16 residues from cysteine through phenylalanine. Of the read, only the CDR3 DNA is kept; its 48 bases are in frame from base 1.

This sample is drawn from a study of T cell changes during pregnancy in multiple sclerosis (dated by TCRdb to about 2019). General notes on the study: The study examined how the T cell repertoire changed over the course of pregnancy in women with multiple sclerosis.

The starting material was peripheral blood, obtained in the third trimester of pregnancy. This chain is built from TRBV7-9 and TRBJ2-1; 10 central bases correspond to TRBD1. The sequence came from a female donor with multiple sclerosis, enrolled in a pregnancy study. Here the CDR3 is given as CASSLRQGALYNEQFF. The nucleotide sequence reads as follows: TGTGCCAGCAGCTTACGACAGGGGGCGCTTTACAATGAGCAGTTCTTC.